These 3 T cell receptor beta chains share one sample of origin, sequenced in a study of blood T cell repertoires in COVID-19. Sequenced by immunoSEQ multiplex PCR; TCRdb stores in-frame clones only, minus some. Found here are some 290,000 clones, approximately 91% of them singletons; the top ten hold 3.5% to 5%. Sequencing input: PBMCs or T cells enriched from blood (not recorded which). Source of these receptors: a woman between 25 and 40 years old who had been exposed to COVID-19.

The chain has TRBV4-1 and TRBJ1-4; D is unclear. Trimming cost V 1 base and J 4 bases, with 13 bases left between them. This CDR3 has 16 residues. The germline gives CDR1 MGHRA, CDR2 YSYEKL. CDR3 DNA sequence: TGCGCCAGCAGCCAAGGGGGAGGGTCCAGTAATGAAAAACTGTTTTTT. Its translation: CASSQGGGSSNEKLFF.

Comment on this clone: Other DNA sequences of this sample code for an identical CDR3. V gene TRBV6-5 combines with J gene TRBJ2-5, with a tentative D call TRBD1 (6 bases). Germline V gene sequence: CDR1 MNHEY, CDR2 SVGAGI. V lost 6 bases and J lost 2, with 10 bases in between. The length of the CDR3 is 13 residues. The CDR3 DNA follows: TGTGCCAGCAGCCGAGACAGGCAAGAGACCCAGTACTTC. It is translated as CASSRDRQETQYF.

The chain employs TRBV30 and TRBJ1-3; D not certain. V lost 0 bases and J lost 4, with 7 bases in between. The germline V gene encodes CDR1 GTSNPN and CDR2 SVGIG (reference sequence). This CDR3 has 13 amino acids. CDR3 in amino acids: CAWSVLGGNTIYF. The DNA of the CDR3 is TGTGCCTGGAGTGTACTAGGGGGAAACACCATATATTTT. The full variable domain, completed using reference TRBV30 and TRBJ1-3, is SQTIHQWPATLVQPVGSPLSLECTVEGTSNPNLYWYRQAAGRGLQLLFYSVGIGQISSEVPQNLSASRPQDRQFILSSKKLLLSDSGFYLCAWSVLGGNTIYFGEGSWLTVV.